This entry lists 30 T cell receptor beta chains sequenced from one sample in a study of cytomegalovirus exposure and HLA in healthy donors. Primers for the PCR totalled 60 Vbeta and 13 Jbeta. Profiling relied on immunoSEQ multiplex PCR, and the TCRdb table lists in-frame clones only, not all of them. In the table there are tens of thousands of clones, around 72% of which are singletons. Sequences were obtained from PBMCs. These receptor sequences come from a middle-aged woman in good health and CMV-seropositive.

This clone was counted between two and nine times. J is TRBJ1-4 and V is TRBV7-8; D unresolved. Germline V gives CDR1 SGHVS, CDR2 FQNEAQ. Trimming took 5 bases from V and 1 from J, leaving 8 bases between them. CDR3 length: 14 residues. Here the CDR3 reads CASSRGLTNEKLFF. In DNA form, the CDR3 reads TGTGCCAGCAGCCGAGGATTAACTAATGAAAAACTGTTTTTT.

The V and J genes are TRBV2 and TRBJ1-2, with D possibly TRBD1 on 5 matching bases. Germline V gives CDR1 SNHLY, CDR2 FYNNEI. The ends were cut back, 8 bases at V and 9 bases at J, with 16 bases in the middle. This CDR3 region has 12 residues. The CDR3 DNA reads TGTGCCAGCTCGGCAGGGATGAGAAGCTACACCTTC. Translation: CASSAGMRSYTF.

V and J are TRBV29-1 and TRBJ2-6, with D possibly TRBD1 on 6 matching bases. The CDR3 runs to 18 residues. Between the trimmed V and J ends, which lost 5 bases and 0 bases, there was a span of 20 bases. The germline CDR1 and CDR2 sequences are SQVTM and ANQGSEA. DNA for the CDR3: TGCAGCGTTATTGAATGGGCAGGGGACCTCTCTGGGGCCAACGTCCTGACTTTC. This gives the protein CSVIEWAGDLSGANVLTF.

This chain uses TRBV2 with TRBJ1-4; 8 bases align to TRBD1. CDR1 is SNHLY and CDR2 is FYNNEI in the germline V gene. The CDR3 spans 17 residues. Trimming took 3 bases from V and 0 from J; bases not matched to a gene: 6. CDR3 nucleotides: TGTGCCAGCAGTGACCGACAGGGGCAGGCAACTAATGAAAAACTGTTTTTT. Its translation: CASSDRQGQATNEKLFF.

This clone turned up a few times. V gene TRBV5-4 combines with J gene TRBJ2-3, with TRBD2 as a possible D gene (6 bases). The CDR3 loop spans 15 amino acids. The germline gives CDR1 SGHNT, CDR2 YYREEE (reference sequence). V gave up 1 base and J gave up 4 bases, with 13 bases separating them. CDR3 protein: CASSLKLAGADTQYF. As DNA, the CDR3 is TGTGCCAGCAGCTTGAAACTAGCTGGCGCAGATACGCAGTATTTT.

The rearrangement joins TRBV5-1 to TRBJ1-2; 10 positions agree with TRBD1. Unmatched junction bases numbered 9, after V lost 0 bases and J lost 4 bases. The length of the CDR3 is 17 residues. CDR1 and CDR2 from the germline V gene are SGHRS and YFSETQ. CDR3 sequence: CASSLGTTGGLGYGYTF. CDR3 bases: TGCGCCAGCAGCTTGGGAACGACAGGGGGCTTGGGCTATGGCTACACCTTC.

The chain recombines TRBV6-5 with TRBJ1-2; D not resolved. Germline V gene sequence: CDR1 MNHEY, CDR2 SVGAGI. V was trimmed by 5 bases and J by 8 bases, leaving 12 bases between them. The CDR3 extends over 12 amino acids. The CDR3 loop is CASSNLEGGYTF. The CDR3 DNA sequence: TGTGCCAGCAGTAACTTAGAGGGCGGCTACACCTTC.

The V call is TRBV7-7, the J call TRBJ1-4; D is unresolved. V was clipped by 5 bases and J by 6 bases, with 10 bases between them. Germline V lookup: CDR1 SSHAT, CDR2 FNYEAQ (reference sequence). The CDR3 has 13 amino acids. CDR3 protein: CASSISSDEKLFF. The CDR3 DNA reads as TGTGCCAGCAGCATTTCGAGTGATGAAAAACTGTTTTTT. The entire variable domain, with the rest obtained from reference TRBV7-7 and TRBJ1-4, is as follows: GAGVSQSPRYKVTKRGQDVTLRCDPISSHATLYWYQQALGQGPEFLTYFNYEAQPDKSGLPSDRFSAERPEGSISTLTIQRTEQRDSAMYRCASSISSDEKLFFGSGTQLSVL.

As regards this clone: The germline gene is not matched at one end of the junction; a read error may be the cause. The chain carries TRBV7-9 and TRBJ1-1; tentative D call: TRBD1 (5 bases). Germline V gene sequence: CDR1 SEHNR, CDR2 FQNEAQ (reference sequence). This CDR3 has 14 amino acids. CDR3 in amino acids: CASSHRAMGTEAFF. The DNA of the CDR3 is TGTGCCAGCAGCCACCGGGCCATGGGGACTGAAGCTTTCTTC. Supplemented by reference TRBV7-9 and TRBJ1-1, the full variable domain reads DTGVSQNPRHKITKRGQNVTFRCDPISEHNRLYWYRQTLGQGPEFLTYFQNEAQLEKSRLLSDRFSAERPKGSFSTLEIQRTEQGDSAMYLCASSHRAMGTEAFFGQGTRLTVV.

The chain recombines TRBV5-8 with TRBJ2-5, with no clear D. Germline V gives CDR1 SGHTS, CDR2 YDEGEE. Trimming removed 4 bases at V and 0 bases at J, with 10 bases between. CDR3 length equals 14 residues. In DNA, the CDR3 is TGTGCCAGCAGCCCTGAGTCGTACCAAGAGACCCAGTACTTC. Protein product: CASSPESYQETQYF.

The CDR3 reads CASSFGQDQETQYF. The CDR3 nucleotides read TGTGCCAGCAGCTTCGGACAGGATCAAGAGACCCAGTACTTC. V usage is TRBV5-8 and J usage is TRBJ2-5; TRBD1 aligns across 7 bases. CDR1 is SGHTS and CDR2 is YDEGEE in the germline V gene. V was clipped by 2 bases and J by 2 bases; unmatched bases: 3. The CDR3 sequence is 14 residues long.

The CDR3 here is CASSLANSQETQYF. The CDR3 region has the DNA TGTGCCAGCAGCTTGGCCAACAGCCAAGAGACCCAGTACTTC. The chain employs TRBV5-6 and TRBJ2-5; no clear D. The germline V and J ends were trimmed by 0 bases and 1 base, with 7 bases remaining between them. Germline V gives CDR1 SGHDT, CDR2 YYEEEE. The CDR3 contains 14 residues.

This chain links TRBV5-1 with TRBJ2-1; a weak D match, TRBD2 (7 bases). Germline V lookup: CDR1 SGHRS, CDR2 YFSETQ. Between the trimmed V and J ends, which lost 0 bases and 6 bases, there was a span of 13 bases. There are 15 residues in the CDR3. CDR3 DNA sequence: TGCGCCAGCAGCTTGGCCGGGGGGCGACTCAATGAGCAGTTCTTC. As protein: CASSLAGGRLNEQFF.

The chain carries TRBV2 and TRBJ1-2, with no clear D. Germline CDR1 SNHLY, CDR2 FYNNEI. The CDR3 has 12 residues. V was clipped by 1 base and J by 7 bases, with 7 bases between them. The CDR3 spells CASSEVEGGYTF. CDR3 bases: TGTGCCAGCAGTGAAGTGGAGGGTGGCTACACCTTC. Full variable domain (outside the CDR3, taken from reference TRBV2 and TRBJ1-2): EPEVTQTPSHQVTQMGQEVILRCVPISNHLYFYWYRQILGQKVEFLVSFYNNEISEKSEIFDDQFSVERPDGSNFTLKIRSTKLEDSAMYFCASSEVEGGYTFGSGTRLTVV.

The V call is TRBV5-8, the J call TRBJ1-5; tentative D call: TRBD1 (6 bases). The CDR3 contains 13 residues. Germline CDR1 SGHTS, CDR2 YDEGEE. V gave up 5 bases and J gave up 6 bases, with 12 bases separating them. CDR3 in amino acids: CASRDSLGQPQHF. CDR3 bases: TGTGCCAGCAGGGACAGCCTAGGTCAGCCCCAGCATTTT.

The chain carries TRBV6-5 and TRBJ1-4; weak D call: TRBD1 (6 bases). CDR3 length equals 12 residues. Trimming cost V 8 bases and J 7 bases, with 11 bases left between them. Germline V gene lookup returns CDR1 MNHEY and CDR2 SVGAGI. CDR3: CASGQQGEKLFF. The CDR3 DNA reads TGTGCCAGCGGGCAACAGGGTGAAAAACTGTTTTTT.

The rearrangement uses TRBV29-1 and TRBJ1-2, with 9 nucleotides matching TRBD1. V was clipped by 6 bases and J by 8 bases; unmatched bases: 4. The CDR3 runs to 11 residues. From germline, CDR1 is SQVTM and CDR2 ANQGSEA. CDR3 coding DNA: TGCAGCGTGGACAGGGGCCGCGGCTACACCTTC. This encodes CSVDRGRGYTF.

The V call is TRBV4-2, the J call TRBJ1-1; TRBD1 aligns across 8 bases. Germline trimming cut 1 base from V and 6 bases from J; bases unmatched to any gene: 4. The CDR3 is 14 residues long. The germline CDR1 and CDR2 sequences are LGHNA and YNFKEQ. In DNA, the CDR3 is TGTGCCAGCAGCCAAGCCGGGACAGGATCTGAAGCTTTCTTT. Translated: CASSQAGTGSEAFF.

The chain links TRBV30 to TRBJ2-7; 7 nucleotides line up with TRBD2. There are 16 residues in the CDR3. The V segment lost 2 bases and the J segment 4 bases; nucleotides outside the gene matches: 14. The germline gives CDR1 GTSNPN, CDR2 SVGIG (reference sequence). This CDR3 reads CAWSNWRGSTKYEQYF. Here the CDR3 DNA reads TGTGCCTGGAGTAACTGGCGGGGGTCGACAAAGTACGAGCAGTACTTC.

In its sample, this clone was seen a few times. The genes are TRBV5-6 and TRBJ1-4; D possibly corresponds to TRBD1 (6 bases). Trimming stripped 4 bases from V and 2 bases from J, with 15 bases between. Germline V gene lookup returns CDR1 SGHDT and CDR2 YYEEEE. CDR3 length equals 16 residues. CDR3 in amino acids: CASSRITGWTNEKLFF. The DNA of the CDR3 is TGTGCCAGCAGCCGGATCACAGGGTGGACTAATGAAAAACTGTTTTTT.

This clone was observed once. The CDR3 protein is CASSETSGEETQYF. In nucleotides, the CDR3 is TGTGCCAGCAGTGAAACTAGCGGCGAAGAGACCCAGTACTTC. V and J are TRBV6-5 and TRBJ2-5; 8 positions match TRBD2. CDR1 and CDR2 (germline): MNHEY, SVGAGI. Trimming removed 5 bases from V and 3 bases from J; junction bases left unmatched: 5. This CDR3 contains 14 residues.

The rearrangement links TRBV5-4 to TRBJ2-1; no clear D gene. Trimming left V 4 bases short and J 9 bases short, with 14 bases between. CDR3 length equals 13 residues. The V gene's germline CDR1 is SGHNT and CDR2 YYREEE (reference sequence). This CDR3 reads CASSLSLVREQFF. The CDR3, as DNA: TGTGCCAGCAGCCTTTCTCTAGTCCGTGAGCAGTTCTTC.

The V and J genes are TRBV6-5 and TRBJ1-1, with 10 bases that match TRBD1. Germline loops: CDR1 MNHEY, CDR2 SVGAGI. The CDR3 spans 14 residues. The V and J ends lost 1 base and 9 bases, in that order; junction bases with no gene match: 5. The CDR3 region is CASSYFRDRGQAFF. DNA for the CDR3: TGTGCCAGCAGTTACTTCCGGGACAGGGGACAAGCTTTCTTT.

The chain carries TRBV30 and TRBJ2-5; D possibly corresponds to TRBD1 (6 bases). CDR3 length equals 13 residues. V lost 0 bases to trimming and J lost 5 bases, with 10 bases between them. From germline, CDR1 is GTSNPN and CDR2 SVGIG (reference sequence). The CDR3 DNA reads TGTGCCTGGAGTGTAGCAGGGGTGGAGACCCAGTACTTC. This encodes CAWSVAGVETQYF.

The genes are TRBV7-7 and TRBJ2-3, with a tentative D call TRBD2 (5 bases). The CDR3 is 13 residues long. Between the trimmed V and J ends, which lost 3 bases and 8 bases, there was a span of 12 bases. Germline V gene sequence: CDR1 SSHAT, CDR2 FNYEAQ (reference sequence). Written as DNA, the CDR3 is TGTGCCAGCAGCTTGGAGGAGGCAGGTACGCAGTATTTT. Protein: CASSLEEAGTQYF.

The chain carries TRBV7-3 and TRBJ1-1; possible D gene TRBD1, 6 bases. Trimming cost V 2 bases and J 5 bases, with 15 bases left between them. The CDR3 length is 15 residues. Per the germline V gene, CDR1 is SGHTA and CDR2 is FQGTGA. The CDR3 nucleotides read TGTGCCAGCAGCTTACGGGGGGGGCTGGTTACTGAAGCTTTCTTT. Translated: CASSLRGGLVTEAFF. Supplemented by reference TRBV7-3 and TRBJ1-1, the full variable domain reads GAGVSQTPSNKVTEKGKYVELRCDPISGHTALYWYRQSLGQGPEFLIYFQGTGAADDSGLPNDRFFAVRPEGSVSTLKIQRTERGDSAVYLCASSLRGGLVTEAFFGQGTRLTVV.

This chain's CDR3 is CASSLVASGVSETQYF. CDR3 bases: TGTGCCAGCAGCTTAGTGGCTAGCGGGGTTTCGGAGACCCAGTACTTC. This chain joins TRBV5-4 and TRBJ2-5, with 9 bases that match TRBD2. Germline CDR1 reads SGHNT; CDR2 reads YYREEE (reference sequence). This CDR3 comprises 16 residues. The junction had 10 bases not matched to a gene; V was cut back by 2 bases and J by 5 bases.

The chain is built from TRBV5-1 and TRBJ2-1; 10 bases align to TRBD2. There are 16 residues in the CDR3. CDR1 is SGHRS, CDR2 YFSETQ, per germline. Trimming took 4 bases from V and 5 from J; bases not matched to a gene: 9. CDR3 sequence reads: CASSVSGTSAHNEQFF. Here the CDR3 DNA reads TGCGCCAGCAGCGTAAGTGGGACTAGCGCCCACAATGAGCAGTTCTTC.

Only one count was recorded for this clone. The chain combines TRBV18 with TRBJ2-7; TRBD2 aligns across 7 bases. Trimming took 6 bases from V and 0 from J; bases not matched to a gene: 14. Germline loops: CDR1 KGHSH, CDR2 LQKENI. This CDR3 contains 17 residues. CDR3 residues: CASSPPREGPHSYEQYF. CDR3 in DNA: TGTGCCAGCTCCCCTCCCAGGGAGGGGCCCCACTCCTACGAGCAGTACTTC.

The J gene is TRBJ1-6, the V gene TRBV19; D uncertain. Trimming removed 3 bases from V and 10 bases from J, with 13 bases in between. The CDR3 totals 14 residues. Germline values: CDR1 LNHDA, CDR2 SQIVND (reference sequence). CDR3: CASSIYDKNSPLHF. In nucleotides, the CDR3 is TGTGCCAGTAGTATCTATGATAAAAACTCACCCCTCCACTTT.